One and the same sample provided the 30 T cell receptor beta chains below, sequenced in a study of OX40 agonist ivuxolimab in advanced cancers. Clones were read by immunoSEQ multiplex PCR, and TCRdb kept only the in-frame ones, dropping some. The data hold approximately 96,000 clones, with less than 95% observed a single time. This material consisted of CD4+ or CD8+ T cells sorted from blood, taken in a trial of the OX40 agonist ivuxolimab. These receptors were taken from an adult with an advanced solid tumor such as melanoma, head and neck, liver or kidney cancer.

The chain employs TRBV5-1 and TRBJ2-5; D gene ambiguous. Deletions cut 0 bases from V and 5 bases from J, with 17 bases between. Per germline, CDR1 SGHRS and CDR2 YFSETQ. This CDR3 has 16 residues. The CDR3 loop is CASSLGPPRDRETQYF. CDR3 DNA: TGCGCCAGCAGCTTGGGACCGCCAAGGGATCGGGAGACCCAGTACTTC.

This chain joins TRBV30 and TRBJ2-5; TRBD1 is a possible D gene (6 bases). V was shortened by 5 bases and J by 4 bases, with 17 bases between the two germline ends. The CDR3 sequence is 14 residues long. Per the germline V gene, CDR1 is GTSNPN and CDR2 is SVGIG (reference sequence). The CDR3 DNA sequence: TGTGCCTGGGCCCAGACAGGCGTAGGAGAGACCCAGTACTTC. As protein: CAWAQTGVGETQYF.

The V and J genes are TRBV29-1 and TRBJ2-3; 7 bases match TRBD1. The ends lost 6 bases at V and 1 base at J; junction bases unmatched: 10. The length of the CDR3 is 15 residues. Per the germline V gene, CDR1 is SQVTM and CDR2 is ANQGSEA. The CDR3 DNA reads as TGCAGCGTCATGACTCCGGGACAGCGCACAGATACGCAGTATTTT. Encoded protein: CSVMTPGQRTDTQYF.

The V call is TRBV7-3, the J call TRBJ2-3, with TRBD1 identical over 8 bases. The CDR3 consists of 15 residues. Germline assignment: CDR1 SGHTA and CDR2 FQGTGA. The V segment lost 1 base and the J segment 4 bases; nucleotides outside the gene matches: 4. Here the CDR3 reads CASSLMRQGSDTQYF. The CDR3 nucleotides are TGTGCCAGCAGCTTAATGAGACAGGGGTCAGATACGCAGTATTTT.

The chain uses TRBV11-2 and TRBJ2-5, with TRBD2 as a possible D gene (6 bases). Germline CDR1 is SGHAT and CDR2 is FQNNGV. This CDR3 has 14 residues. Trimming removed 0 bases from V and 5 bases from J, with 10 bases in between. The CDR3 here is CASSLDRLAETQYF. The DNA of the CDR3 is TGTGCCAGCAGCTTAGATCGGCTAGCGGAGACCCAGTACTTC.

This clone was detected once. V gene TRBV7-2 combines with J gene TRBJ1-5; D not certain. The CDR3 extends over 16 amino acids. The V end lost 3 bases, the J end lost 0 bases, and 12 bases lay between the germline ends. From germline, CDR1 is SGHTA and CDR2 FQGNSA. Here the CDR3 DNA reads TGTGCCAGCAGCTTTCTGGGTGCCATTAGCAATCAGCCCCAGCATTTT. This codes for CASSFLGAISNQPQHF.

The rearrangement joins TRBV27 to TRBJ2-5; 8 nucleotides match TRBD1. The CDR3 length is 14 residues. Losses at the gene ends were 5 bases for V and 4 bases for J; bases not matched to a gene: 6. Germline loops: CDR1 MNHEY, CDR2 SMNVEV (reference sequence). In nucleotides, the CDR3 is TGTGCCAGCAGTCAACGGACAGGGCGAGAGACCCAGTACTTC. This gives the protein CASSQRTGRETQYF.

The V call is TRBV4-1, the J call TRBJ2-7, with TRBD2 matching 16 bases. Germline CDR1 reads MGHRA; CDR2 reads YSYEKL. V gave up 5 bases and J gave up 7 bases; unmatched junction bases: 5. CDR3 length equals 15 residues. CDR3 DNA sequence: TGCGCCAGCAGCTGGGGACTAGCGGGAGGGGGGGAGCAGTACTTC. Translated: CASSWGLAGGGEQYF.

The rearrangement links TRBV7-9 to TRBJ2-7; D is uncertain. The CDR3 runs to 13 residues. V lost 1 base and J 9 bases, leaving 13 bases between the germline ends. Germline V lookup: CDR1 SEHNR, CDR2 FQNEAQ (reference sequence). For the CDR3, the DNA is TGTGCCAGCAGCTTAGAGGTCGGCTCGGGGCAGTACTTC. As protein: CASSLEVGSGQYF.

V gene TRBV7-8 combines with J gene TRBJ1-2; 8 bases line up with TRBD1. Germline trimming cut 6 bases from V and 3 bases from J; bases unmatched to any gene: 6. The CDR3 length is 14 residues. Germline V gene data show CDR1 as SGHVS and CDR2 as FQNEAQ. The CDR3 DNA reads TGTGCCAGCAGGATTGACAGGGGTGACTATGGCTACACCTTC. It encodes CASRIDRGDYGYTF.

J is TRBJ1-1 and V is TRBV30; D call uncertain. Germline values: CDR1 GTSNPN, CDR2 SVGIG (reference sequence). The V gene lost 0 bases and the J gene lost 4 bases, with 12 bases spanning the gap. This CDR3 has 14 residues. CDR3 loop: CAWSVGITATEAFF. CDR3 nucleotides: TGTGCCTGGAGTGTAGGAATTACAGCCACTGAAGCTTTCTTT.

The chain has TRBV10-1 and TRBJ1-4; TRBD1 aligns across 10 bases. Trimming cost V 4 bases and J 8 bases; bases outside gene matches: 10. The CDR3 consists of 16 residues. Germline assignment: CDR1 WNHNN and CDR2 SYGVQD (reference sequence). CDR3 DNA sequence: TGCGCCAGCAGTGTGCCCACCGGGACAGGGGAAGAAAAACTGTTTTTT. It yields the protein CASSVPTGTGEEKLFF.

V usage is TRBV19 and J usage is TRBJ2-5, with TRBD1 as a possible D gene (5 bases). V lost 1 base to trimming and J lost 9 bases, with 21 bases between them. The CDR3 spans 16 residues. From germline, CDR1 is LNHDA and CDR2 SQIVND (reference sequence). The CDR3 DNA follows: TGTGCCAGTAGTATAGCTCCGGCAGGGTGGCCTGAGGCCCAGTACTTC. Translation gives CASSIAPAGWPEAQYF.

J is TRBJ1-6 and V is TRBV7-2, with D perhaps matching TRBD1 (5 bases). V was clipped by 2 bases and J by 7 bases, with 15 bases between them. The CDR3 length is 16 residues. Per the germline V gene, CDR1 is SGHTA and CDR2 is FQGNSA. The CDR3 here is CASSLFGGTGNSPLHF. The DNA for the CDR3 is TGTGCCAGCAGCTTATTTGGCGGGACGGGGAATTCACCCCTCCACTTT.

The rearrangement joins TRBV18 to TRBJ1-2; the D is unclear. Trimming pared 3 bases from V and 2 bases from J, leaving 4 bases between. The CDR3 spans 12 residues. The germline CDR1 and CDR2 sequences are KGHSH and LQKENI. CDR3 nucleotide sequence: TGTGCCAGCTCACCCGCCAACTATGGCTACACCTTC. It yields the protein CASSPANYGYTF. The complete variable domain, with remaining parts taken from reference TRBV18 and TRBJ1-2, reads NAGVMQNPRHLVRRRGQEARLRCSPMKGHSHVYWYRQLPEEGLKFMVYLQKENIIDESGMPKERFSAEFPKEGPSILRIQQVVRGDSAAYFCASSPANYGYTFGSGTRLTVV.

The gene calls are TRBV2 and TRBJ2-7, with TRBD1 matching 7 bases. CDR1 is SNHLY and CDR2 is FYNNEI in the germline V gene. V was pared by 4 bases and J by 3 bases, with 3 bases of the junction left unmatched. This CDR3 is 13 amino acids long. The CDR3 protein is CASSGDSYYEQYF. For the CDR3, the DNA is TGTGCCAGCAGTGGGGACAGCTACTACGAGCAGTACTTC.

The chain links TRBV6-1 to TRBJ2-3; a weak D match, TRBD2 (5 bases). Germline V gives CDR1 MNHNS, CDR2 SASEGT. This CDR3 has 15 residues. Trimming pared 2 bases from V and 5 bases from J, leaving 14 bases between. CDR3 sequence reads: CASSERGGVGDTQYF. DNA for the CDR3: TGTGCCAGCAGTGAAAGAGGAGGAGTCGGAGATACGCAGTATTTT.

The chain recombines TRBV2 with TRBJ2-7; 11 bases match TRBD2. Germline assignment: CDR1 SNHLY and CDR2 FYNNEI. This CDR3 comprises 13 residues. J gave up 6 bases and V 4 bases, and 2 bases lay outside the gene matches. The CDR3, as DNA: TGTGCCAGCAGTGTAGCGGGAGGGCGCGAGCAGTACTTC. Its translation is CASSVAGGREQYF.

This clone was seen a single time. The chain carries TRBV30 and TRBJ2-7, with TRBD2 as a possible D gene (5 bases). Germline CDR1 is GTSNPN and CDR2 is SVGIG (reference sequence). Trimming took 2 bases from V and 1 from J, leaving 6 bases between them. The length of the CDR3 is 12 residues. CDR3 in DNA: TGTGCCTGGAGTAGCGGATCCTACGAGCAGTACTTC. This sequence encodes CAWSSGSYEQYF.

The chain employs TRBV5-1 and TRBJ1-2, with D perhaps matching TRBD1 (5 bases). V lost 7 bases and J lost 4, with 17 bases in between. The CDR3 consists of 14 residues. From germline, CDR1 is SGHRS and CDR2 YFSETQ. CDR3: CASAGAGWSYGYTF. CDR3 in DNA: TGCGCCAGCGCCGGGGCAGGGTGGAGCTATGGCTACACCTTC.

The DNA of the CDR3 is TGTGCCAGTAGTATAGATGGGCTAGCGGGAGTAGGAGAGACCCAGTACTTC. Its translation: CASSIDGLAGVGETQYF. The chain employs TRBV19 and TRBJ2-5, with 10 bases aligning to TRBD2. This CDR3 contains 17 residues. V trimming: 0 bases; J trimming: 4 bases; junction bases outside the gene matches: 8. The V gene's germline CDR1 is LNHDA and CDR2 SQIVND (reference sequence).

The chain employs TRBV28 and TRBJ2-3; D may be TRBD1 (5 bases). This CDR3 has 15 residues. Between the trimmed V and J ends, which lost 10 bases and 0 bases, there was a span of 17 bases. Looked up from germline, CDR1 is MDHEN and CDR2 is SYDVKM. CDR3 nucleotides: TGTGCCACCTATTATAATGGGGCTAGCACAGATACGCAGTATTTT. Residues: CATYYNGASTDTQYF.

The chain carries TRBV6-5 and TRBJ2-6, with TRBD1 matching 7 bases. Germline-derived CDR1 and CDR2 are MNHEY and SVGAGI. The CDR3 has 15 residues. V trimming: 11 bases; J trimming: 2 bases; junction bases outside the gene matches: 9. The CDR3 here is CASSRQGAGANVLTF. In DNA, the CDR3 is TGTGCCTCGAGCCGACAGGGAGCTGGGGCCAACGTCCTGACTTTC.

V usage is TRBV7-8 and J usage is TRBJ1-2; unclear D gene. The length of the CDR3 is 15 residues. V lost 5 bases and J lost 2, with 15 bases in between. Per germline, CDR1 SGHVS and CDR2 FQNEAQ. This CDR3 is CASSMVRVENYGYTF. The DNA for the CDR3 is TGTGCCAGCAGCATGGTGAGGGTCGAGAACTATGGCTACACCTTC.

With respect to this clone: In the same sample, other DNA sequences code for this CDR3. This chain links TRBV7-2 with TRBJ1-3; D gene ambiguous. Between the trimmed V and J ends, which lost 1 base and 0 bases, there was a span of 7 bases. This CDR3 region has 15 residues. CDR1 SGHTA and CDR2 FQGNSA come from the germline V gene. The CDR3 sequence is CASSLESSSGNTIYF. The CDR3 DNA reads as TGTGCCAGCAGCTTAGAGTCCAGCTCTGGAAACACCATATATTTT.

The rearrangement joins TRBV21-1 to TRBJ2-5; the table gives TRBD2 as D, unverified against the DNA. TRBV21-1 is noted as a pseudogene. This CDR3 comprises 16 residues. For the CDR3, the DNA is TGTGCCAGCAGCAAAGCCGGGACTAGCGGACAAGAGACCCAGTACTTC. The encoded protein is CASSKAGTSGQETQYF.

In its sample, this clone was seen a few times. This chain joins TRBV7-2 and TRBJ2-7; D is ambiguous. The CDR3 totals 11 residues. Trimming took off 4 bases at V and 6 bases at J, with 7 bases between the two ends. From germline, CDR1 is SGHTA and CDR2 FQGNSA. CDR3 amino acids: CASSSYSEQYF. The CDR3 DNA follows: TGTGCCAGCAGCTCATATAGCGAGCAGTACTTC.

V gene TRBV19 combines with J gene TRBJ1-5, with D perhaps TRBD1 (5 bases). Germline CDR1 is LNHDA and CDR2 is SQIVND (reference sequence). Trimming removed 7 bases from V and 5 bases from J, with 15 bases in between. The CDR3 sequence is 14 residues long. The CDR3 here is CASTPTEGHQPQHF. CDR3 nucleotide sequence: TGTGCCAGTACTCCCACGGAGGGGCATCAGCCCCAGCATTTT.

The rearrangement links TRBV27 to TRBJ1-2; D perhaps matches TRBD1 (5 bases). Germline V gives CDR1 MNHEY, CDR2 SMNVEV (reference sequence). The CDR3 is made up of 14 amino acids. Trimming shortened V by 5 bases and J by 3 bases, and 13 bases separated the two germline ends. The CDR3 sequence: CASSPRGADYGYTF. The CDR3 nucleotides are TGTGCCAGCAGTCCCCGAGGGGCAGACTATGGCTACACCTTC.

The table lists this clone with a few counts. The rearrangement joins TRBV4-1 to TRBJ2-5, with TRBD1 matching over 10 bases. CDR3 length: 17 amino acids. J gave up 4 bases and V 5 bases, and 13 bases lay outside the gene matches. Per germline, CDR1 MGHRA and CDR2 YSYEKL. CDR3 nucleotides: TGCGCCAGCAGCACCGGACAGGGGGAAGGGATGAGAGAGACCCAGTACTTC. It specifies CASSTGQGEGMRETQYF.